This entry lists 22 T cell receptor beta chains sequenced from one sample in a study of CD8 T cells in ankylosing spondylitis. One entry per CDR3 protein results from TCRdb running MiXCR on the 5' RACE reads. The profile covers about 500,000 distinct CDR3 sequences, with roughly 13% appearing a single time and approximately 7% taken by the ten largest. Study results and caveats: There was a TCR beta motif, made of roughly eight highly homologous variants, that appeared characteristic of ankylosing spondylitis blood.

Which antigens these TCRs recognize remains unknown. Sequencing was done on a sample of blood, either unsorted or a sorted T cell fraction (not recorded which). All receptors come from a male donor with ankylosing spondylitis.

This clonotype was seen more than once but under ten times. The chain carries TRBV21-1 and TRBJ2-6; the table gives TRBD2 as D, unverified against the DNA. TRBV21-1 is reported as a pseudogene. This CDR3 contains 19 residues. This CDR3 is CASSKGRTERSSGANVLTF. DNA for the CDR3: TGTGCCAGCAGCAAAGGGAGGACGGAAAGGAGCTCTGGGGCCAACGTCCTGACTTTC.

The V gene is TRBV9, the J gene TRBJ1-6, with 9 bases matching TRBD1. This CDR3 spans 14 amino acids. The V gene's germline CDR1 is SGDLS and CDR2 YYNGEE. J lost 15 bases, V lost 3 bases, and 10 bases had no gene match. CDR3 DNA: TGTGCCAGCAGCGCGACAGGGGGAACGGTGGTCCTCCACTTT. Its protein product is CASSATGGTVVLHF.

The chain couples TRBV6-2 or TRBV6-3 to TRBJ2-1; D not certain. The CDR3 extends over 15 amino acids. The germline V gene encodes CDR1 MNHEY and CDR2 SVGEGT. V was shortened by 4 bases and J by 10 bases, with 20 bases between the two germline ends. CDR3 region: CASSLLSPVGGEQFF. DNA of the CDR3: TGTGCCAGCAGTTTACTCAGTCCCGTAGGTGGGGAGCAGTTCTTC.

In its sample, this clonotype was seen many times. The genes are TRBV5-1 and TRBJ2-1; TRBD1 matches 8 bases. In germline, CDR1 is SGHRS, CDR2 YFSETQ. The ends lost 6 bases at V and 6 bases at J; junction bases unmatched: 8. The CDR3 loop spans 14 amino acids. CDR3 DNA sequence: TGCGCCAGCATCTCCGGAACAGGGGGCAATGAGCAGTTCTTC. Translated: CASISGTGGNEQFF.

This clonotype was seen a handful of times. The chain joins TRBV7-6 to TRBJ2-1; 11 bases match TRBD2. CDR3 length equals 15 residues. Germline CDR1 SGHVS, CDR2 FNYEAQ. Losses at the gene ends were 4 bases for V and 8 bases for J; bases not matched to a gene: 7. The CDR3 DNA reads as TGTGCCAGCAGCTCACTAGCGGGAGTATTCGATGAGCAGTTCTTC. This codes for CASSSLAGVFDEQFF.

This clonotype was detected a few times. The gene calls are TRBV5-6 and TRBJ2-5, with a weak D call TRBD1 (5 bases). The CDR3 covers 15 residues. Trimming pared 0 bases from V and 1 base from J, leaving 10 bases between. CDR1 is SGHDT and CDR2 is YYEEEE in the germline V gene. CDR3 amino acids: CASSLEFQGQETQYF. Here the CDR3 DNA reads TGTGCCAGCAGCTTGGAGTTCCAGGGCCAAGAGACCCAGTACTTC.

There are many counts of this clonotype. The V gene is TRBV20-1, the J gene TRBJ2-7, with no clear D. Germline V gene lookup returns CDR1 DFQATT and CDR2 SNEGSKA (reference sequence). CDR3 length: 13 amino acids. Trimming took 1 base from V and 4 from J, leaving 11 bases between them. The CDR3 loop reads CSARAPAGYEQYF. The CDR3 nucleotides read TGCAGTGCTAGAGCTCCGGCTGGATACGAGCAGTACTTC.

J is TRBJ1-1 and V is TRBV5-1; D is ambiguous. The length of the CDR3 is 14 residues. V lost 3 bases to trimming and J lost 1 base, with 10 bases between them. Germline CDR1 and CDR2: SGHRS and YFSETQ. CDR3 DNA: TGCGCCAGCAGCTCCGTGCGGGGGAACACTGAAGCTTTCTTT. Amino acids: CASSSVRGNTEAFF.

The V and J genes are TRBV29-1 and TRBJ1-2; a weak D match, TRBD1 (5 bases). V was shortened by 4 bases and J by 7 bases, with 16 bases between the two germline ends. Per germline, CDR1 SQVTM and CDR2 ANQGSEA. This CDR3 spans 13 amino acids. The CDR3 spells CSVGSRESAGYTF. Here the CDR3 DNA reads TGCAGCGTTGGTAGCAGGGAGTCCGCTGGCTACACCTTC.

This clonotype was seen at least ten times. The chain uses TRBV7-9 and TRBJ2-7; D ambiguous. CDR3 size: 12 residues. Germline V gives CDR1 SEHNR, CDR2 FQNEAQ (reference sequence). Trimming cost V 6 bases and J 0 bases, with 6 bases left between them. CDR3 amino acids: CASSSTSYEQYF. Written as DNA, the CDR3 is TGTGCCAGCAGTTCCACCTCCTACGAGCAGTACTTC.

The table lists this clonotype with a few counts. A much larger clone lies one base from this, so it may be a read error. The chain couples TRBV3-1 to TRBJ1-5; D gene ambiguous. Trimming removed 1 base from V and 3 bases from J, with 7 bases in between. CDR1 is LGHDT and CDR2 is YNNKEL in the germline V gene (reference sequence). The length of the CDR3 is 14 residues. This chain's CDR3 is CASSQGRTNQPQHF. CDR3 bases: TGTGCCAGCAGCCAAGGCAGAACCAATCAGCCCCAGCATTTT.

The chain joins TRBV2 to TRBJ1-4, with D hard to call. The CDR3 has 14 amino acids. The V end was cut by 3 bases, the J end by 6 bases, with 11 bases between. Germline CDR1 and CDR2: SNHLY and FYNNEI. The CDR3 protein is CASSEADGYEKLFF. DNA for the CDR3: TGTGCCAGCAGTGAGGCGGATGGGTATGAAAAACTGTTTTTT.

The rearrangement links TRBV3-1 to TRBJ2-7; 13 nucleotides align to TRBD2. Germline V gives CDR1 LGHDT, CDR2 YNNKEL (reference sequence). This CDR3 is 14 amino acids long. The V segment lost 4 bases and the J segment 5 bases; nucleotides outside the gene matches: 2. The CDR3 DNA reads TGTGCCAGCAGCCGGACTAGCGGGAGCGACGAGCAGTACTTC. Protein product: CASSRTSGSDEQYF.

In its sample, this clonotype was seen a few times. The V gene is TRBV4-2, the J gene TRBJ1-2, with D possibly matching TRBD1 (5 bases). The CDR3 is 13 amino acids. Germline loops: CDR1 LGHNA, CDR2 YNFKEQ. Trimming removed 0 bases at V and 6 bases at J, with 8 bases between. The CDR3 spells CASSQDTGDGYTF. In DNA form, the CDR3 reads TGTGCCAGCAGCCAAGATACGGGGGATGGCTACACCTTC.

This rearrangement joins TRBV27 to TRBJ2-2; D may be TRBD1 (6 bases). V was pared by 5 bases and J by 4 bases, with 23 bases between. The CDR3 runs to 18 residues. Looked up from germline, CDR1 is MNHEY and CDR2 is SMNVEV (reference sequence). The CDR3 DNA follows: TGTGCCAGCAGTCCCCACGGGACAAGGATCCGAGGCACCGGGGAGCTGTTTTTT. Translation: CASSPHGTRIRGTGELFF.

This clonotype was observed a handful of times. The chain has TRBV3-1 and TRBJ2-1, with TRBD2 matching 7 bases. J was trimmed by 7 bases and V by 0 bases; bases with no gene match: 9. The V gene's germline CDR1 is LGHDT and CDR2 YNNKEL (reference sequence). The CDR3 length is 16 residues. The CDR3 loop reads CASSQELLAVPNEQFF. For the CDR3, the DNA is TGTGCCAGCAGCCAAGAGCTGCTAGCGGTTCCAAATGAGCAGTTCTTC.

This clonotype was picked up many times. As DNA, the CDR3 is TGCGCCAGCAGCTTGGCCGGGACGGAGAGAGGAAACACCATATATTTT. Protein sequence: CASSLAGTERGNTIYF. This sequence joins TRBV5-1 and TRBJ1-3; perhaps TRBD1 as D (5 bases). V shed 0 bases and J shed 4 bases, with 14 bases lying between them. The length of the CDR3 is 16 residues. Germline-derived CDR1 and CDR2 are SGHRS and YFSETQ.

Many counts were recorded for this clonotype. This rearrangement joins TRBV7-9 to TRBJ2-7; D is perhaps TRBD2 (6 bases). V was clipped by 5 bases and J by 2 bases, with 13 bases between them. This CDR3 is 14 amino acids long. Germline lookup yields CDR1 SEHNR and CDR2 FQNEAQ (reference sequence). This CDR3 reads CASSPGTQAYEQYF. The DNA of the CDR3 is TGTGCCAGCAGCCCCGGGACTCAAGCCTACGAGCAGTACTTC.

V and J are TRBV12-3 or TRBV12-4 and TRBJ1-4; D is ambiguous. V gave up 4 bases and J gave up 3 bases, with 3 bases separating them. CDR3 length: 12 residues. The CDR3 DNA reads TGTGCCAGCAGTTGGGCTAATGAAAAACTGTTTTTT. This encodes CASSWANEKLFF.

This clonotype was seen a handful of times. V is TRBV6-1 and J is TRBJ1-2, with 10 positions matching TRBD1. CDR1 is MNHNS and CDR2 is SASEGT in the germline V gene. This CDR3 spans 15 amino acids. V lost 2 bases to trimming and J lost 4 bases; unmatched junction nucleotides: 4. The CDR3, as DNA: TGTGCCAGCAGTGAAACAGGGACAGGGGCCTATGGCTACACCTTC. It codes for CASSETGTGAYGYTF.

This clonotype was picked up a small number of times. This chain joins TRBV12-3 or TRBV12-4 and TRBJ2-1, with TRBD2 matching 9 bases. The CDR3 has 15 amino acids. Unmatched junction bases numbered 8, after V lost 2 bases and J lost 9 bases. This chain's CDR3 is CASSLMAGGPLEQFF. Here the CDR3 DNA reads TGTGCCAGCAGTTTAATGGCGGGAGGGCCCCTTGAGCAGTTCTTC.

This clonotype has a handful of counts. This rearrangement joins TRBV20-1 to TRBJ1-6; 12 nucleotides align to TRBD1. Unmatched junction bases numbered 3, after V lost 5 bases and J lost 7 bases. The germline CDR1 and CDR2 sequences are DFQATT and SNEGSKA (reference sequence). There are 14 residues in the CDR3. The CDR3 DNA sequence: TGCAGTGCTGGGACAGGGGGCAGGAATTCACCCCTCCACTTT. This encodes CSAGTGGRNSPLHF.